This T cell receptor (beta chain) is drawn from a study of blood T cell repertoires in COVID-19. This CDR3 spans 16 amino acids. The germline gives CDR1 SGHNT, CDR2 YYREEE (reference sequence). V shed 4 bases and J shed 3 bases, with 20 bases lying between them. The repertoire was sequenced with immunoSEQ multiplex PCR; TCRdb's copy has only in-frame clones and lacks some. The sample carries some 290,000 clones, over 80% recorded once. The rearrangement uses TRBV5-4 and TRBJ2-7; D is perhaps TRBD1 (5 bases). The sequenced sample consisted of peripheral blood. The sequence was obtained from a man aged 55-75 years who had recovered from COVID-19. CDR3 sequence (DNA): TGTGCCAGCAGCCCTGATGCAGGGTCGGGTCTCTACGAGCAGTACTTC. It codes for CASSPDAGSGLYEQYF.